The entry below describes one T cell receptor beta chain. CD45RO-negative CD8 cells positively selected for CCR7 made up the naive population, which excluded terminally differentiated effector memory CD45RA+ cells. This sample is part of a study of shared clonotypes between healthy human individuals. V lost 11 bases and J 5 bases, leaving 22 bases between the germline ends. Germline CDR1 and CDR2: SNHLY and FYNNEI. This CDR3 spans 14 amino acids. Sequencing was performed with immunoSEQ multiplex PCR; in TCRdb, only in-frame clones are kept and a portion is missing. The table has around 1,900,000 clones, 93% seen once.

This receptor was taken from a man younger than 35 in good health. Some clones in this sample may be carry-over from other donors' samples. The specimen was naive CD8+ T cells from PBMCs. The chain joins TRBV2 to TRBJ2-7, with D perhaps TRBD1 (6 bases). CDR3 loop: CAGRPQGFLDEQYF. CDR3 DNA: TGTGCCGGAAGGCCCCAGGGGTTCCTCGACGAGCAGTACTTC.